This T cell receptor (beta chain) was captured in a study of cytomegalovirus exposure and HLA in healthy donors. 13 Jbeta primers and 60 Vbeta primers were used for the PCR. Sequencing used immunoSEQ multiplex PCR; TCRdb keeps in-frame clones, though not all of them. The sample comprises roughly 170,000 clones, roughly 80% of which are singletons, and around 2.4% rests with the top ten. The CDR3 totals 14 residues. Germline CDR1 and CDR2: MNHNY and SVGAGI (reference sequence). Trimming removed 2 bases at V and 7 bases at J, with 15 bases between. This TCR came from a female donor in good health and CMV-seronegative. The rearrangement uses TRBV6-6 and TRBJ2-7; tentative D call: TRBD1 (6 bases). The sequenced sample was PBMCs. This CDR3 reads CASSYAHRVGEQYF. CDR3 DNA: TGTGCCAGCAGTTACGCCCACAGGGTAGGGGAGCAGTACTTC.